The present entry profiles one T cell receptor beta chain with its context. The record originates from a study of OX40 agonist ivuxolimab in advanced cancers. The CDR3 has 15 residues. Germline V gene sequence: CDR1 SGHDT, CDR2 YYEEEE. V lost 2 bases and J lost 1, with 9 bases in between. Sequenced by immunoSEQ multiplex PCR; TCRdb stores in-frame clones only, minus some. The sample includes about 45,000 clones, less than 90% of them seen just once. The TCR was taken from an adult with an advanced solid tumor such as melanoma, head and neck, liver or kidney cancer. The source was CD4+ or CD8+ T cells sorted from blood, collected in a trial of the OX40 agonist ivuxolimab. The chain couples TRBV5-6 to TRBJ2-2; D is uncertain. CDR3 amino acids: CASSFVTLNTGELFF. The CDR3 nucleotides are TGTGCCAGCAGCTTTGTCACCTTGAACACCGGGGAGCTGTTTTTT.